This paragraph reports one T cell receptor (beta chain). Original processing notes: Reference gene primer amplification gave nucleated cell count estimates. Profiling relied on immunoSEQ multiplex PCR, and the TCRdb table lists in-frame clones only, not all of them. The V and J calls and the clone size are those of that table, but D and trimming were determined from the DNA. This table has approximately 170,000 clones, over 80% appearing once. This CDR3 region has 15 residues. V dropped 4 bases and J dropped 6; count of bases not matched to a gene: 4. Germline V lookup: CDR1 SGHRS, CDR2 YFSETQ. The sample originates from a study of blood T cell repertoires in COVID-19. Self-reported history from a screening survey and questionnaire set each donor's cohort. Cohort 3 recovery required two negative PCRs, clearance, or symptom resolution.

The sequence came from a woman aged 45-65 years who had recovered from COVID-19. What was sequenced was PBMCs or T cells enriched from blood (not recorded which). The chain recombines TRBV5-1 with TRBJ2-2; 12 bases line up with TRBD1. The CDR3 DNA is TGCGCCAGCAGCGGGGGACAGGGGGCTCCCGGGGAGCTGTTTTTT. Encoded protein: CASSGGQGAPGELFF.